These 15 T cell receptor beta chains share one sample of origin, sequenced in a study of blood T cell repertoires in COVID-19. Produced via immunoSEQ multiplex PCR; TCRdb's table is partial and in-frame only. This sample has over 250,000 clones, with 88% found just once. The specimen was PBMCs or T cells enriched from blood (not recorded which). The receptors originated from a woman aged 45 to 65 who had recovered from COVID-19.

The V gene is TRBV5-4, the J gene TRBJ2-7; D is ambiguous. The CDR3 length is 13 residues. The V gene lost 4 bases and the J gene lost 2 bases, with 10 bases spanning the gap. CDR1 and CDR2 from the germline V gene are SGHNT and YYREEE (reference sequence). Here the CDR3 reads CASSPDGAYEQYF. The DNA of the CDR3 is TGTGCCAGCAGCCCCGACGGAGCCTACGAGCAGTACTTC.

This chain links TRBV5-1 with TRBJ2-2; D is possibly TRBD2 (6 bases). V was clipped by 3 bases and J by 1 base, with 16 bases between them. The CDR3 has 17 residues. The germline gives CDR1 SGHRS, CDR2 YFSETQ. The CDR3 is CASSSPLGLRNTGELFF. CDR3 sequence (DNA): TGCGCCAGCAGCTCGCCCCTAGGACTACGGAACACCGGGGAGCTGTTTTTT.

The chain has TRBV3-1 (or the pseudogene TRBV3-2) and TRBJ1-4; weak D call: TRBD1 (6 bases). Germline CDR1 and CDR2: LGHDT and YNNKEL (reference sequence). The CDR3 extends over 21 amino acids. With 0 bases removed from V and 0 bases from J, the gap between germline ends came to 23 bases. The CDR3 here is CASSQESLGGASVATNEKLFF. The CDR3 DNA reads as TGTGCCAGCAGCCAAGAGTCATTAGGGGGTGCTTCAGTTGCAACTAATGAAAAACTGTTTTTT.

The chain's CDR3 is CATRTSGRVNEQFF. CDR3 nucleotide sequence: TGTGCCACCAGAACTAGCGGGAGGGTTAATGAGCAGTTCTTC. This chain connects TRBV24-1 to TRBJ2-1; 13 bases fit TRBD2. V shed 7 bases, J shed 7 bases, and the junction held 3 bases outside the gene matches. The CDR3 is made up of 14 amino acids. The germline V gene has CDR1 KGHDR and CDR2 SFDVKD.

The chain is built from TRBV28 and TRBJ1-2, with a tentative D call TRBD1 (5 bases). In germline, CDR1 is MDHEN, CDR2 SYDVKM. The length of the CDR3 is 15 residues. Trimming left V 6 bases short and J 7 bases short, with 21 bases between. DNA for the CDR3: TGTGCCAGCAGCCCAAACTCGGGGGTGTTGGCTGGCTACACCTTC. Its protein product is CASSPNSGVLAGYTF.

This chain links TRBV5-1 with TRBJ2-2; D ambiguous. Germline V gene sequence: CDR1 SGHRS, CDR2 YFSETQ. V was pared by 0 bases and J by 5 bases, with 5 bases between. This CDR3 is built from 13 residues. The CDR3 region has the DNA TGCGCCAGCAGCTTGGTCATTACCGGGGAGCTGTTTTTT. It yields the protein CASSLVITGELFF.

For this clone: The junction differs from germline at one of its ends, possibly a read error. J is TRBJ1-1 and V is TRBV19, with D possibly being TRBD1 (5 bases). Germline-derived CDR1 and CDR2 are LNHDA and SQIVND (reference sequence). This CDR3 is 16 amino acids long. Here the CDR3 reads CASSILDPRQNAEAFF. DNA of the CDR3: TGTGCCAGTAGTATTTTGGACCCTCGACAGAACGCTGAAGCTTTCTTT.

This chain uses TRBV7-2 with TRBJ1-2; TRBD1 matches 7 bases. The V gene's germline CDR1 is SGHTA and CDR2 FQGNSA. CDR3 length: 14 amino acids. J was trimmed by 5 bases and V by 5 bases; bases with no gene match: 8. The CDR3 DNA is TGTGCCAGCAGCCGTACCGGGACAGCATATGGCTACACCTTC. Its translation is CASSRTGTAYGYTF.

The chain combines TRBV7-2 with TRBJ1-2; TRBD1 agrees at 7 bases. The CDR3 extends over 16 amino acids. From germline, CDR1 is SGHTA and CDR2 FQGNSA. J gave up 4 bases and V 5 bases, and 13 bases lay outside the gene matches. CDR3 sequence: CASSPFLGQLPYGYTF. The CDR3 DNA reads as TGTGCCAGCAGCCCGTTCCTGGGACAGCTGCCCTATGGCTACACCTTC.

The CDR3 region is CASMTGQGDGYTF. The CDR3 DNA reads TGTGCCAGCATGACAGGACAGGGTGATGGCTACACCTTC. The genes are TRBV2 and TRBJ1-2; 8 nucleotides agree with TRBD1. The V segment lost 7 bases and the J segment 6 bases; nucleotides outside the gene matches: 7. The CDR3 length is 13 residues. The germline gives CDR1 SNHLY, CDR2 FYNNEI.

V usage is TRBV11-2 and J usage is TRBJ1-3; no firm D call. CDR1 and CDR2 from the germline V gene are SGHAT and FQNNGV. The CDR3 consists of 15 residues. Between the trimmed V and J ends, which lost 4 bases and 0 bases, there was a span of 10 bases. CDR3 protein: CASSSEGVSGNTIYF. The CDR3 DNA sequence: TGTGCCAGCAGCTCCGAGGGAGTCTCTGGAAACACCATATATTTT.

The V gene is TRBV7-2, the J gene TRBJ2-3; weak D call: TRBD1 (6 bases). CDR3 length: 16 amino acids. V was pared by 3 bases and J by 0 bases, with 13 bases between. In germline, CDR1 is SGHTA, CDR2 FQGNSA. The CDR3 nucleotides read TGTGCCAGCAGCTTGCCCTGGGGGCCAAGCACAGATACGCAGTATTTT. It specifies CASSLPWGPSTDTQYF.

This chain connects TRBV15 to TRBJ2-1; a weak D match, TRBD2 (6 bases). CDR1 is LNHNV and CDR2 is YYDKDF in the germline V gene (reference sequence). CDR3 length: 15 residues. The germline V and J ends were trimmed by 1 base and 8 bases, with 15 bases remaining between them. The CDR3 reads CATSRVGGVWYEQFF. Here the CDR3 DNA reads TGTGCCACCAGCAGAGTAGGCGGGGTGTGGTATGAGCAGTTCTTC.

The chain combines TRBV2 with TRBJ2-1; tentatively, D is TRBD2 (6 bases). Between the trimmed V and J ends, which lost 3 bases and 15 bases, there was a span of 18 bases. Germline V gene lookup returns CDR1 SNHLY and CDR2 FYNNEI. CDR3 length equals 13 residues. The CDR3 here is CASSDAGLTLGFF. CDR3 DNA sequence: TGTGCCAGCAGTGACGCGGGACTGACGTTGGGGTTCTTC.

The chain is built from TRBV7-3 and TRBJ2-1; D gene ambiguous. CDR3 length: 13 amino acids. Germline CDR1 reads SGHTA; CDR2 reads FQGTGA. Trimming removed 3 bases from V and 10 bases from J, with 13 bases in between. The CDR3 region is CASSFDSLQEQFF. The CDR3 coding sequence is TGTGCCAGCAGCTTTGACTCCCTCCAGGAGCAGTTCTTC.